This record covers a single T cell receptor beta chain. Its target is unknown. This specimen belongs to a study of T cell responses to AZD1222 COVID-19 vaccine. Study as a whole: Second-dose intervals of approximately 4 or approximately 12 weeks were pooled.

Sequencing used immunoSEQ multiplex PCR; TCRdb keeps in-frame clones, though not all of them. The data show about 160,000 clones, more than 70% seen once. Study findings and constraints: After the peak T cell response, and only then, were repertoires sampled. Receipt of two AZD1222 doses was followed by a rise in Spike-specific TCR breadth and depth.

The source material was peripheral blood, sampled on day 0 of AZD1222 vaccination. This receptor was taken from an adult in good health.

The CDR3 sequence: CASSPGLAGPYEQYF. CDR3 DNA: TGTGCCAGCAGCCCGGGACTAGCGGGACCATACGAGCAGTACTTC. This rearrangement joins TRBV5-6 to TRBJ2-7; TRBD2 aligns across 13 bases. The CDR3 covers 15 residues. Germline CDR1 reads SGHDT; CDR2 reads YYEEEE. V trimming: 4 bases; J trimming: 4 bases; junction bases outside the gene matches: 5.